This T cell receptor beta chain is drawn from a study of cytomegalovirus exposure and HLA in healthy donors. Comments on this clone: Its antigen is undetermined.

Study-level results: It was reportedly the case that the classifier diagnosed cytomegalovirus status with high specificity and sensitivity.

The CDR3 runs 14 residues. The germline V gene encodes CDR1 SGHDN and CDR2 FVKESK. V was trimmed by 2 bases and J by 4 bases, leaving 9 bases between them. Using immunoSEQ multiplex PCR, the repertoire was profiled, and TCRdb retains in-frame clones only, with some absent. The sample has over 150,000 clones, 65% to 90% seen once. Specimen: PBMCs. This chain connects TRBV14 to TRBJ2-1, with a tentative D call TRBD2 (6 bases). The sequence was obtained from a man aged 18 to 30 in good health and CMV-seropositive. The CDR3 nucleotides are TGTGCCAGCAGCCAAAGGGACTTTTACAATGAGCAGTTCTTC. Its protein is CASSQRDFYNEQFF. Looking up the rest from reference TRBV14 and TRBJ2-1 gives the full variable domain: EAGVTQFPSHSVIEKGQTVTLRCDPISGHDNLYWYRRVMGKEIKFLLHFVKESKQDESGMPNNRFLAERTGGTYSTLKVQPAELEDSGVYFCASSQRDFYNEQFFGPGTRLTVL.